This T cell receptor (beta chain) stems from a study of identical twins. TCRdb called the 5' RACE reads again in MiXCR, with one record for every CDR3 protein. The top ten hold about 1.5% of the sample, which has approximately 630,000 distinct CDR3 sequences, 7% to 7.5% seen once. V was clipped by 3 bases and J by 6 bases; unmatched bases: 10. The CDR3 is made up of 15 amino acids. From germline, CDR1 is SGHTA and CDR2 FQGNSA. Another study also made use of these data, one on yellow fever vaccine responses in identical twins.

The clonotype was recovered from a woman between 18 and 29 years old in good health. This sequence joins TRBV7-2 and TRBJ2-7; 8 positions match TRBD1. Sequencing was done on a sample of PBMCs. This CDR3 reads CASSFPRTGYREQYF. The DNA for the CDR3 is TGTGCCAGCAGCTTTCCCCGGACAGGGTATCGCGAGCAGTACTTC. The full variable domain, its missing parts supplied by reference TRBV7-2 and TRBJ2-7, is GAGVSQSPSNKVTEKGKDVELRCDPISGHTALYWYRQSLGQGLEFLIYFQGNSAPDKSGLPSDRFSAERTGGSVSTLTIQRTQQEDSAVYLCASSFPRTGYREQYFGPGTRLTVT.